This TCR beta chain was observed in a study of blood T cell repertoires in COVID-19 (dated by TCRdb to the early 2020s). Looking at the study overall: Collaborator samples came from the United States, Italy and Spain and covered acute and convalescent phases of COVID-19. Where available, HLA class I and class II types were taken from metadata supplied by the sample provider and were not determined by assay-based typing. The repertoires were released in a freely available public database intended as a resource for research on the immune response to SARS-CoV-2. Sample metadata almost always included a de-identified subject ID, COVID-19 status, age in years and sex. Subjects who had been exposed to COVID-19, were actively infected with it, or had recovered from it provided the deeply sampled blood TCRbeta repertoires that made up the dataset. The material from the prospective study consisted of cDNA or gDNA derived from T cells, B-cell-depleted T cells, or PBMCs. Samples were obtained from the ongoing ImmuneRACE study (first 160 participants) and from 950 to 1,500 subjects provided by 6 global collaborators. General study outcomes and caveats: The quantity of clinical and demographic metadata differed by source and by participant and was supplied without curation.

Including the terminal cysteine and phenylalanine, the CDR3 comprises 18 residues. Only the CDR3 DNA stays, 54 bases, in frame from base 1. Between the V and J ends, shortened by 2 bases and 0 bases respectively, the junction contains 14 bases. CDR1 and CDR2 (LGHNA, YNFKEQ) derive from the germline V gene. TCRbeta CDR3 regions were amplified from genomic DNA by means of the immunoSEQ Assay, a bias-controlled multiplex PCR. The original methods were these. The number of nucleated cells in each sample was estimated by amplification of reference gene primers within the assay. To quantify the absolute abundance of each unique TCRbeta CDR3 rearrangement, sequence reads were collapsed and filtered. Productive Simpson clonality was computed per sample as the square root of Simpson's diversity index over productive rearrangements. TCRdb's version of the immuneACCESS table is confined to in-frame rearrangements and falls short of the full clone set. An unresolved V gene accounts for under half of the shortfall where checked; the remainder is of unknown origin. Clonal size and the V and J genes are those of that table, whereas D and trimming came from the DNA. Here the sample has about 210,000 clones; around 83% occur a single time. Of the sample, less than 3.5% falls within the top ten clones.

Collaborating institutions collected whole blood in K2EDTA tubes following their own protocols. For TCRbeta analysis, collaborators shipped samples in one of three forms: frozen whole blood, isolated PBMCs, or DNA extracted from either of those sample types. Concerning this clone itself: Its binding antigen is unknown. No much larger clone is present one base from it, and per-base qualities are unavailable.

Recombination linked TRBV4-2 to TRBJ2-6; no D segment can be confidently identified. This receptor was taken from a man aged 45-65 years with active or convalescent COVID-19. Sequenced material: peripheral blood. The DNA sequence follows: TGTGCCAGCAGCCAAAGGCAGCAGGTGCTCTCTGGGGCCAACGTCCTGACTTTC. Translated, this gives CASSQRQQVLSGANVLTF.